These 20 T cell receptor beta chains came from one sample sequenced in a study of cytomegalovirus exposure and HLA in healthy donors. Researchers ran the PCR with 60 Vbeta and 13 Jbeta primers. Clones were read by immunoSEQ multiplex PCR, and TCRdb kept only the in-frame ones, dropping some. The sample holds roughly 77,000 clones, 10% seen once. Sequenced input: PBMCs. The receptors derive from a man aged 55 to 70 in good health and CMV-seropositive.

The CDR3 bases are TGTGCCAGCAGCTTAGCGAGGACAGGGGTAGAGACCCAGTACTTC. This encodes CASSLARTGVETQYF. The chain recombines TRBV7-8 with TRBJ2-5; 9 bases are shared with TRBD1. Germline CDR1 and CDR2: SGHVS and FQNEAQ. The junction had 3 bases not matched to a gene; V was cut back by 0 bases and J by 4 bases. CDR3 length: 15 residues.

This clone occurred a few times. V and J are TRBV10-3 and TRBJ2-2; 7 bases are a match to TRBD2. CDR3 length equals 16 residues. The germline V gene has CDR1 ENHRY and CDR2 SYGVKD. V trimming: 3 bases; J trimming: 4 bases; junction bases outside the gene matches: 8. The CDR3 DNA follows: TGTGCCATCAGTGACAGCACTAGCGATGGCACCGGGGAGCTGTTTTTT. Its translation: CAISDSTSDGTGELFF.

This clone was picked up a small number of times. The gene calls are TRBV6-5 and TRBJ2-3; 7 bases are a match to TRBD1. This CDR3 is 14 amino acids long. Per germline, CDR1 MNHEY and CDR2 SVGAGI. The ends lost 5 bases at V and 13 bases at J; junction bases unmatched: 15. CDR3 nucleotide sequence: TGTGCCAGCAGTCAAGACAGGGTCCGACCCGGCGAGTATTTT. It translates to CASSQDRVRPGEYF.

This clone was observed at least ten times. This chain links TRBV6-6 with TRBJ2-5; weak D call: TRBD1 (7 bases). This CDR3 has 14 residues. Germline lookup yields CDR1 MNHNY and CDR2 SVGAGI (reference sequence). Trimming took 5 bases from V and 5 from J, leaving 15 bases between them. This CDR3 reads CASSIGGGGETQYF. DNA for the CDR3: TGTGCCAGCAGTATAGGAGGGGGCGGGGAGACCCAGTACTTC.

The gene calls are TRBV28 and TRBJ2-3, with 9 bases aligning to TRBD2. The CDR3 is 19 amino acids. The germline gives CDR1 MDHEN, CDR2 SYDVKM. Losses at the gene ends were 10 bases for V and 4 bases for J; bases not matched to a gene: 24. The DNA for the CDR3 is TGTGCCACTAATCCCCCGGGGACTAGCCGACCTGGGGGGTCAGATACGCAGTATTTT. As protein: CATNPPGTSRPGGSDTQYF.

The CDR3 nucleotides read TGTGCCAGCAGTACCGGGACAGGGGGTAATGAGCAGTTCTTC. Protein product: CASSTGTGGNEQFF. The chain recombines TRBV6-1 with TRBJ2-1, with 11 bases that match TRBD1. Trimming removed 5 bases from V and 7 bases from J; junction bases left unmatched: 4. Germline V gives CDR1 MNHNS, CDR2 SASEGT. The CDR3 is 14 amino acids.

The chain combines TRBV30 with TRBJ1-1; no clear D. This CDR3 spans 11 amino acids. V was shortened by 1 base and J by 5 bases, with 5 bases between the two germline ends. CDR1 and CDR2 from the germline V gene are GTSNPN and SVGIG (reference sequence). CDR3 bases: TGTGCCTGGAGTGCTTTTACTGAAGCTTTCTTT. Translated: CAWSAFTEAFF.

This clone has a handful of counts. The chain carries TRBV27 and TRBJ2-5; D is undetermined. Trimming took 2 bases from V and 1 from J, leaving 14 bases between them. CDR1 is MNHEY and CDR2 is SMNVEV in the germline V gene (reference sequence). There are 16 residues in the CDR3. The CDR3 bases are TGTGCCAGCAGTTTAATAGCCCTGAACCCCCAAGAGACCCAGTACTTC. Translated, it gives CASSLIALNPQETQYF.

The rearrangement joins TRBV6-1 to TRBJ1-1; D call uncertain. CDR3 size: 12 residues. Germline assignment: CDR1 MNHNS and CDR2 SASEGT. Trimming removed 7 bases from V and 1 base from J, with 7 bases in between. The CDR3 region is CASIYGNTEAFF. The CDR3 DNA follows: TGTGCCAGCATATACGGGAACACTGAAGCTTTCTTT.

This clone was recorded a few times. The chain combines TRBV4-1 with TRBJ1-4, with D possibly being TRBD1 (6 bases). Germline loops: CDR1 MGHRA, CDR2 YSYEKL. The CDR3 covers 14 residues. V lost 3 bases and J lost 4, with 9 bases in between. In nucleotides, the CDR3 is TGCGCCAGCAGCCACGGACAGCTTAATGAAAAACTGTTTTTT. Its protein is CASSHGQLNEKLFF.

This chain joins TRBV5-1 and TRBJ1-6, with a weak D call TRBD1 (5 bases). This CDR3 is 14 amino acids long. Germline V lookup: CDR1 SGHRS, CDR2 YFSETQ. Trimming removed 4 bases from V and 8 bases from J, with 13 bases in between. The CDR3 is CASSNIRGDSPLHF. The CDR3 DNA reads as TGCGCCAGCAGCAACATTAGGGGTGATTCACCCCTCCACTTT.

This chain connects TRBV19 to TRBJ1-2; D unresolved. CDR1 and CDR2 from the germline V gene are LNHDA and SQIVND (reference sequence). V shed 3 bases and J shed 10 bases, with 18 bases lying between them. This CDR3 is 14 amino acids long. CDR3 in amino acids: CASSIYREAEAYTF. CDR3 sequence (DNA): TGTGCCAGTAGTATTTACCGGGAGGCAGAGGCCTACACCTTC.

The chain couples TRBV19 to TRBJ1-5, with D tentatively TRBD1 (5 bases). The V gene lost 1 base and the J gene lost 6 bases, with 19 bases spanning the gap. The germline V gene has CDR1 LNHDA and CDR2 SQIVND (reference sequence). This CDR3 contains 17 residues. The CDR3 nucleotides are TGTGCCAGTAGTATAGGTAGGGGCGGTGGTTTAGGTCAGCCCCAGCATTTT. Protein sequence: CASSIGRGGGLGQPQHF.

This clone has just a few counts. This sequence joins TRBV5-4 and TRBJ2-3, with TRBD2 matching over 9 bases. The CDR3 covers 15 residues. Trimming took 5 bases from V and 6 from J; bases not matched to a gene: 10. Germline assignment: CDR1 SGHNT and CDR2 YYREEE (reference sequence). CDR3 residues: CASRAGTSIPDTQYF. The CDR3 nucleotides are TGTGCCAGCAGAGCCGGGACTAGCATTCCGGATACGCAGTATTTT.

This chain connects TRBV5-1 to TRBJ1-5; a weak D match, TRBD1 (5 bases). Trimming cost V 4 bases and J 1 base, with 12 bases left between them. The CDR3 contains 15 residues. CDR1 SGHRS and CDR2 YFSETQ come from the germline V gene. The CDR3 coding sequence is TGCGCCAGCAGCCCCGGGGGGGAGAGCAATCAGCCCCAGCATTTT. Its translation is CASSPGGESNQPQHF.

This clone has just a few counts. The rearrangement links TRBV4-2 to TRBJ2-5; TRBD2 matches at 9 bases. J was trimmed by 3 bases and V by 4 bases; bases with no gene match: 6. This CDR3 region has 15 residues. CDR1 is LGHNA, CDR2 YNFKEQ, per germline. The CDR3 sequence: CASSPGLADEETQYF. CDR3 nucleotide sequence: TGTGCCAGCAGCCCGGGACTAGCTGACGAAGAGACCCAGTACTTC.

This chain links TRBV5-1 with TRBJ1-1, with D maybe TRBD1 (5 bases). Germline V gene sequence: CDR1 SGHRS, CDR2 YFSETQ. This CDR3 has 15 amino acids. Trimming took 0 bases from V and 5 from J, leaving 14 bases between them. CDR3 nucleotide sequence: TGCGCCAGCAGCTTGGCCGGGGGAGCTGGGACTGAAGCTTTCTTT. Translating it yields CASSLAGGAGTEAFF.

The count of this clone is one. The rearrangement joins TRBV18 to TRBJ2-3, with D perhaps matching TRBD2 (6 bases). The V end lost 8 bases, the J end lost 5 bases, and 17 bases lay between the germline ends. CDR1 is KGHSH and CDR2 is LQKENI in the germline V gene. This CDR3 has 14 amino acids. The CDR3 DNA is TGTGCCAGCGCGGGATTCTCGGATGGAGATACGCAGTATTTT. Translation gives CASAGFSDGDTQYF.

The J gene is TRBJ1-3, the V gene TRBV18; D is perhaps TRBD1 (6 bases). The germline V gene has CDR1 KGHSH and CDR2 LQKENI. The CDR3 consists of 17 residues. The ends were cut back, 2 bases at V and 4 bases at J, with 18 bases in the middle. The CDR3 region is CASSPAPAEDRGNTIYF. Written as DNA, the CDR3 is TGTGCCAGCTCACCAGCCCCCGCTGAAGACAGGGGAAACACCATATATTTT.

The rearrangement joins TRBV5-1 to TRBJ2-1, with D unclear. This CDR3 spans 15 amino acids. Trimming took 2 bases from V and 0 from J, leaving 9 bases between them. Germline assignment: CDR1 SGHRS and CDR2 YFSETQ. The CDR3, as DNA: TGCGCCAGCAGCTTTATTGCTAGCTCCTACAATGAGCAGTTCTTC. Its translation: CASSFIASSYNEQFF.